This T cell receptor beta chain was captured in a study of blood T cell repertoires in COVID-19. On the study more broadly: Some COVID-19 samples were acute and others convalescent; all came from the United States, Italy and Spain. T cells, B-cell-depleted T cells, or PBMCs provided the cDNA or gDNA that served as material.

Authors' methods: Nucleated cell counts were estimated from reference gene primer amplification. Produced via immunoSEQ multiplex PCR; TCRdb's table is partial and in-frame only. That table is the source of V, J and clone size, and D and trimming were worked out from the DNA. Of 75,000 to 100,000 clones listed, approximately 86% were seen once; the top ten hold 25% to 35%. The receptor comes from a woman older than 75 with acute or convalescent COVID-19. The sample taken for sequencing was peripheral blood.

CDR3 residues: CASSLGAGSSYNEQFF. For the CDR3, the DNA is TGTGCCAGCAGCTTGGGTGCGGGAAGCTCCTACAATGAGCAGTTCTTC. The V call is TRBV5-6, the J call TRBJ2-1; the D gene is possibly TRBD2 (6 bases). V dropped 0 bases and J dropped 0 bases, with 10 bases sitting between them. The CDR3 has 16 residues. Germline-derived CDR1 and CDR2 are SGHDT and YYEEEE.